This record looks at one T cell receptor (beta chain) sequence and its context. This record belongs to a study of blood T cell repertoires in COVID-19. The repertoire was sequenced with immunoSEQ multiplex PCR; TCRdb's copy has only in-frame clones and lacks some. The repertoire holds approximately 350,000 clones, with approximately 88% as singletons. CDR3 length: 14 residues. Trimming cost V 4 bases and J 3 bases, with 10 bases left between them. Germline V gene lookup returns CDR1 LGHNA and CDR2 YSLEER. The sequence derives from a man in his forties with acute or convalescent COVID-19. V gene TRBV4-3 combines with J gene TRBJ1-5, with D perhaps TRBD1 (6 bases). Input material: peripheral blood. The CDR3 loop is CASSRYRDNQPQHF. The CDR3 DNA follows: TGCGCCAGCAGCCGATACAGGGACAATCAGCCCCAGCATTTT.